Presented here are 4 T cell receptor beta chains from one specimen sequenced in a study of T cells after yellow fever vaccination. TCRdb re-called the 5' RACE reads with MiXCR, one entry per CDR3 protein. The sample contains roughly 120,000 distinct CDR3 sequences, about 7% of which appear only once. The sequences come from CD4+ T cells sorted from PBMCs, collected 45 days after the first yellow fever vaccination. The receptors were sampled from a young man who received the YFV17D yellow fever vaccine.

In this sample, this clonotype turned up many times. V usage is TRBV28 and J usage is TRBJ2-5, with D uncertain. The V and J ends lost 7 bases and 4 bases respectively, with 16 bases between them. Germline values: CDR1 MDHEN, CDR2 SYDVKM. This CDR3 contains 14 residues. The CDR3 is CASTSPGLRETQYF. CDR3 coding DNA: TGTGCCAGCACCTCCCCTGGTTTGCGAGAGACCCAGTACTTC.

The sample holds many counts of this clonotype. The rearrangement uses TRBV29-1 and TRBJ1-2; a possible D gene is TRBD1 (6 bases). V was shortened by 7 bases and J by 7 bases, with 19 bases between the two germline ends. Germline lookup yields CDR1 SQVTM and CDR2 ANQGSEA. The CDR3 sequence is 13 residues long. The CDR3 DNA is TGCAGCGCTAGAGAACTTAACAGGGTTGGCTACACCTTC. It encodes CSARELNRVGYTF.

This clonotype was picked up many times. The chain recombines TRBV5-4 with TRBJ1-6; D remains ambiguous. Germline loops: CDR1 SGHNT, CDR2 YYREEE (reference sequence). The V gene lost 4 bases and the J gene lost 5 bases, with 4 bases spanning the gap. The CDR3 has 12 residues. This chain's CDR3 is CASSLDNSPLHF. The CDR3, as DNA: TGTGCCAGCAGCCTGGATAATTCACCCCTCCACTTT.

This clonotype was seen many times. This rearrangement joins TRBV18 to TRBJ2-1; D unresolved. The V gene lost 3 bases and the J gene lost 7 bases, with 10 bases spanning the gap. Germline V gene sequence: CDR1 KGHSH, CDR2 LQKENI. The CDR3 sequence is 13 residues long. DNA of the CDR3: TGTGCCAGCTCACCCCATCTTGGAAATGAGCAGTTCTTC. Amino acids: CASSPHLGNEQFF.